The entry below describes one T cell receptor (beta chain). Its antigen specificity is not known. No base-level quality is on record; no much larger clone is a single base apart. These data originate in a study of shared clonotypes between healthy human individuals (dated by TCRdb to between 2020 and 2021). With regard to the full study: Three men and a couple of women, aged 18 to 49 years, made up the cohort. For each donor, CD4 naive and CD4 memory were each given three plates, CD8 naive was given two plates, and CD8 memory was given one plate. To estimate repertoire size and how much clonotypes are shared between individuals, the study performed deep sequencing of blood TCR repertoires from about five healthy adults. Different laboratories and diverse techniques were used to prepare libraries and sequence TCR repertoires, to increase sequencing depth and limit assay-specific biases. Between about 0.85 and 9.5 billion PBMCs per donor were obtained by leukapheresis.

Results the study describes overall, beyond this receptor: Sampling was restricted to blood, and TCR repertoires in tissue are likely to differ from TCR repertoires in blood. Across a few donors, approximately 4.6% of naive CD4, around 3.5% of naive CD8, under 2.5% of memory CD4, and under 0.45% of memory CD8 clonotypes were shared. Because the study included a small number of donors, the genetic and exposure-history diversity represented was limited. Pairwise subsampling indicated that sequencing depth was expected to affect the degree of clonotype sharing among donors. Even with the large sequencing depth, rarefaction of the sorted-subset datasets indicated that sequencing was incomplete. Higher generation probabilities were observed for clonotypes shared by all four sorted-subset donors than for non-shared clonotypes. Naive subsets generally had larger estimated clonotype richness than memory subsets.

The CDR3 has 17 amino acids, counting the end cysteine and phenylalanine. Only the CDR3 DNA stays, 51 bases, in frame from base 1. Ends trimmed: V by 3 bases, J by 4 bases; bases unmatched to a gene: 7. Looking up the germline V gene yields CDR1 MGHRA and CDR2 YSYEKL. Healthy HIV-negative adults with no recently reported acute infections or vaccinations were included as donors. Every donor was a Caucasian adult living in Nashville, Tennessee, USA. CD4+ T cells were enriched by magnetic negative selection, after which naive cells were positively selected on CD45RA and the negative fraction was taken as the memory subset. Blood was collected by leukapheresis, and PBMCs were isolated by Ficoll-Histopaque density gradient centrifugation and then cryopreserved in liquid nitrogen vapor phase. Purity and quantity of every magnetically sorted T cell population were checked by analytical flow cytometry. Genomic DNA was isolated from every sorted fraction and measured by UV absorbance on a Nanodrop 2000c.

TCR CDR3 regions were amplified from genomic DNA by multiplex PCR using the deep immunoSEQ assay. For each cell subset, the extracted genomic DNA was distributed evenly across all wells of several immunoSEQ 96-well plates, and each plate served as one replicate. For sorted subsets, 200 to 250 ng of genomic DNA, equivalent to about 30,000 T cell genomes, went into each replicate PCR. The purified libraries were quantified using a Qubit 3.0 fluorometer, sized with a Bioanalyzer 2100, and then quantified again using the KAPA Library Quantification kit. Each immunoSEQ 96-well plate was sequenced on its own single-read 150-cycle Illumina NextSeq 550 flow cell. Turning to the authors' computational methods: Because the immunoSEQ output included only junctional sequences and no quality scores, the filtering could not be the same as the filtering used for full-length reads. To assign V/J genes and CDR3, sequences were annotated using PyIR, a Python wrapper for IgBLAST v1.9, with IMGT germline references. Reads were removed for weak V/J assignments (E-value above 1e-6), missing CDR3, stop codons, out-of-frame junctions, or ambiguous translated residues. V3J clonotypes were defined as sequences sharing the same inferred V gene, J gene, and CDR3 amino acid sequence. To compute the percentage overlap between repertoires, the number of shared unique clonotypes was divided by the size of the smaller repertoire. Three approaches were used to assess repertoire richness: RTK rarefaction, the Chao1 estimator, and Recon v2.1 estimates of unobserved clonotypes. For all TCRbeta clonotypes obtained by the gDNA method from several donors, generation probabilities were computed with OLGA. Sourced from immuneACCESS, this table was stored by TCRdb with only in-frame sequences that have V and J called. A share of the clones is absent; for the studies checked, an unresolved V gene accounts for under half, and the remainder has no known explanation. For V, J and clone size, that table is used; D and trimming come from the DNA. This sample is represented by about 1 million clones; roughly 80% of them were singletons. The ten largest make up approximately 1.5% of the sample.

The receptor comes from a man between 18 and 29 years old in good health. The chain uses TRBV4-1 and TRBJ2-7; 15 of the junction bases match TRBD2. Sequencing was done on a sample of memory CD4+ T cells sorted from blood. Explained via the paper, the cell subset or site label denotes: CD45RA-negative fraction. The sequenced DNA is TGCGCCAGCAGCCAGCTCCCGGGACTAGCGGGGGGATACGAGCAGTACTTC. The translation is CASSQLPGLAGGYEQYF.